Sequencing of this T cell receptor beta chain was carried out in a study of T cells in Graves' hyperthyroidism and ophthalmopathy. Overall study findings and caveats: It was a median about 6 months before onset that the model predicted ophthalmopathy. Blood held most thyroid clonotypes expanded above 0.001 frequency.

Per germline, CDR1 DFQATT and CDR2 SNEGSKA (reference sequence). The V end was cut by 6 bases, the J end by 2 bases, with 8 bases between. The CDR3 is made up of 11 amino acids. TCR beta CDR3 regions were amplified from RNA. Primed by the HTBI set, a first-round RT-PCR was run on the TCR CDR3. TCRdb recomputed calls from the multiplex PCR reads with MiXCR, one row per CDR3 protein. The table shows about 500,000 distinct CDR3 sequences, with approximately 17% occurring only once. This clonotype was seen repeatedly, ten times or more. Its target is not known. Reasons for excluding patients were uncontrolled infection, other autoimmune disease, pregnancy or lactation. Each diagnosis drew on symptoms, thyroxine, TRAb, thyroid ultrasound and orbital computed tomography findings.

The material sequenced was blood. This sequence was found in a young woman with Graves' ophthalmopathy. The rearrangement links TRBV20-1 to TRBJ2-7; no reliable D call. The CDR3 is CSALGTYEQYF. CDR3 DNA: TGCAGTGCCCTGGGGACCTACGAGCAGTACTTC.